This T cell receptor (beta chain) was obtained from a study of shared clonotypes between healthy human individuals. J was trimmed by 2 bases and V by 3 bases; bases with no gene match: 7. The CDR3 consists of 18 residues. Germline loops: CDR1 LGHNA, CDR2 YSLEER. As for this clone: Its antigen is currently unknown.

Findings of the study overall: Relative to clonotypes present in all four donors, those not shared had lower generation probabilities.

Sequencing was performed with immunoSEQ multiplex PCR; in TCRdb, only in-frame clones are kept and a portion is missing. Here the sample spans 85,000 to 100,000 clones, over 60% being singletons. The chain joins TRBV4-3 to TRBJ2-3; 14 nucleotides match TRBD2. Material: memory CD8+ T cells sorted from blood. As for subset: CD45RO+ cells pooled with CCR7-negative TemRA cells. The receptor's source is a young man in good health. CDR3 bases: TGCGCCAGCAGCCATAGGGGACTAGCGGGAGAAGACACAGATACGCAGTATTTT. Residues: CASSHRGLAGEDTDTQYF.